The 23 T cell receptor beta chains below come from one sample, sequenced in a study of cytomegalovirus exposure and HLA in healthy donors. Primers for the PCR totalled 60 Vbeta and 13 Jbeta. Clones were read by immunoSEQ multiplex PCR, and TCRdb kept only the in-frame ones, dropping some. Altogether approximately 100,000 clones are present, roughly 71% being singletons, with the ten largest covering 11%. The sample was PBMCs. The receptor source for this set is a man aged 40-50 years in good health and CMV-seropositive.

The chain carries TRBV2 and TRBJ1-2; possible D gene TRBD1, 5 bases. V lost 3 bases and J lost 7, with 9 bases in between. Germline V gene data show CDR1 as SNHLY and CDR2 as FYNNEI. This CDR3 contains 12 residues. The CDR3: CASSDQGTGYTF. The CDR3 DNA reads as TGTGCCAGCAGTGACCAGGGAACTGGCTACACCTTC.

V usage is TRBV7-8 and J usage is TRBJ2-1, with TRBD2 matching 10 bases. Trimming cost V 4 bases and J 8 bases; bases outside gene matches: 8. Germline-derived CDR1 and CDR2 are SGHVS and FQNEAQ. CDR3 length equals 15 residues. DNA of the CDR3: TGTGCCAGCAGCTCGACCCAGCGGGAGGGTGATGAGCAGTTCTTC. Residues: CASSSTQREGDEQFF.

The J gene is TRBJ2-7, the V gene TRBV27; possible D gene TRBD2, 5 bases. Trimming pared 2 bases from V and 5 bases from J, leaving 10 bases between. The CDR3 sequence is 13 residues long. The germline V gene has CDR1 MNHEY and CDR2 SMNVEV (reference sequence). The CDR3 DNA sequence: TGTGCCAGCAGTTTAATGGTCGGGGACGAGCAGTACTTC. It yields the protein CASSLMVGDEQYF.

The chain is built from TRBV10-1 and TRBJ2-3, with D tentatively TRBD2 (5 bases). The CDR3 length is 17 residues. V dropped 3 bases and J dropped 2 bases, with 18 bases sitting between them. Germline V gives CDR1 WNHNN, CDR2 SYGVQD (reference sequence). CDR3 loop: CASSDWGDSASTDTQYF. The CDR3 nucleotides read TGCGCCAGCAGTGATTGGGGAGATAGCGCCTCCACAGATACGCAGTATTTT.

The sample holds one count of this clone. The gene calls are TRBV28 and TRBJ1-2, with D possibly matching TRBD1 (5 bases). Germline CDR1 reads MDHEN; CDR2 reads SYDVKM. Trimming pared 8 bases from V and 4 bases from J, leaving 17 bases between. The CDR3 length is 14 residues. CDR3 region: CASSMGLAAYGYTF. The CDR3 coding sequence is TGTGCCAGCTCTATGGGGCTGGCGGCCTATGGCTACACCTTC.

The chain carries TRBV10-3 and TRBJ1-2, with D perhaps TRBD1 (6 bases). V shed 0 bases and J shed 8 bases, with 13 bases lying between them. This CDR3 is 14 amino acids long. CDR1 and CDR2 from the germline V gene are ENHRY and SYGVKD. The CDR3 coding sequence is TGTGCCATCAGTGAGTCGTCGCAGGGGTCCGGCTACACCTTC. As protein: CAISESSQGSGYTF.

CDR3 protein: CASSEGGLQETQYF. The CDR3 DNA sequence: TGTGCCAGCAGTGAGGGCGGACTGCAAGAGACCCAGTACTTC. The V and J genes are TRBV6-1 and TRBJ2-5, with D maybe TRBD2 (5 bases). The germline CDR1 and CDR2 sequences are MNHNS and SASEGT. This CDR3 is built from 14 residues. With 3 bases removed from V and 2 bases from J, the gap between germline ends came to 10 bases.

The gene calls are TRBV19 and TRBJ2-4; 10 nucleotides line up with TRBD2. The germline CDR1 and CDR2 sequences are LNHDA and SQIVND (reference sequence). This CDR3 region has 16 residues. The J segment lost 8 bases and the V segment lost 3 bases, leaving 10 bases of the junction unmatched. CDR3 loop: CASSIRAAGGQDIQYF. Here the CDR3 DNA reads TGTGCCAGTAGTATTCGCGCAGCGGGAGGGCAAGACATTCAGTACTTC. Drawing the rest from reference TRBV19 and TRBJ2-4, the complete variable domain is DGGITQSPKYLFRKEGQNVTLSCEQNLNHDAMYWYRQDPGQGLRLIYYSQIVNDFQKGDIAEGYSVSREKKESFPLTVTSAQKNPTAFYLCASSIRAAGGQDIQYFGAGTRLSVL.

The chain has TRBV18 and TRBJ2-7; TRBD1 might be the D (5 bases). Trimming removed 1 base from V and 2 bases from J, with 9 bases in between. The V gene's germline CDR1 is KGHSH and CDR2 LQKENI. The CDR3 is made up of 14 amino acids. CDR3 nucleotides: TGTGCCAGCTCACCACGACAGTCGACCTACGAGCAGTACTTC. The encoded protein is CASSPRQSTYEQYF.

This sequence joins TRBV7-8 and TRBJ2-6; 10 bases are shared with TRBD1. The CDR3 runs 18 residues. The trim removed 3 bases at V and 0 bases at J, leaving 5 bases unmatched. The germline V gene has CDR1 SGHVS and CDR2 FQNEAQ. CDR3 region: CASSLGTGVTSGANVLTF. The CDR3 region has the DNA TGTGCCAGCAGCTTGGGGACAGGGGTGACCTCTGGGGCCAACGTCCTGACTTTC. Full variable domain (remainder filled in from reference TRBV7-8 and TRBJ2-6): GAGVSQSPRYKVAKRGQDVALRCDPISGHVSLFWYQQALGQGPEFLTYFQNEAQLDKSGLPSDRFFAERPEGSVSTLKIQRTQQEDSAVYLCASSLGTGVTSGANVLTFGAGSRLTVL.

The rearrangement joins TRBV6-5 to TRBJ2-2; D might be TRBD2 (5 bases). The germline gives CDR1 MNHEY, CDR2 SVGAGI. V lost 7 bases, J lost 5 bases, and 17 bases lay in between. The CDR3 totals 15 residues. The CDR3 DNA reads as TGTGCCAGCACCGGTTGGGAGCGCGGAACCGGGGAGCTGTTTTTT. Translation gives CASTGWERGTGELFF.

In its sample, this clone was seen a few times. The V gene is TRBV7-6, the J gene TRBJ2-1; 12 bases line up with TRBD2. The CDR3 runs to 16 residues. Trimming took 5 bases from V and 4 from J; bases not matched to a gene: 6. The germline V gene has CDR1 SGHVS and CDR2 FNYEAQ. For the CDR3, the DNA is TGTGCCAGCAGCCTAAGACTAGCGGGAGTTTACAATGAGCAGTTCTTC. It specifies CASSLRLAGVYNEQFF.

A few counts support this clone. The gene calls are TRBV15 and TRBJ2-2; TRBD2 matches at 10 bases. Looked up from germline, CDR1 is LNHNV and CDR2 is YYDKDF (reference sequence). The V gene end was trimmed by 2 bases and the J gene end by 9 bases; junction bases not matched to a gene: 6. The CDR3 has 15 residues. This chain's CDR3 is CATSRPASGSRELFF. The CDR3 coding sequence is TGTGCCACCAGCAGACCAGCTAGCGGGAGCCGGGAGCTGTTTTTT.

The V and J genes are TRBV29-1 and TRBJ2-7; 7 bases are a match to TRBD2. Per germline, CDR1 SQVTM and CDR2 ANQGSEA. This CDR3 has 12 amino acids. J gave up 2 bases and V 7 bases, and 5 bases lay outside the gene matches. The CDR3: CSGGGGAYEQYF. The DNA of the CDR3 is TGCAGCGGGGGGGGAGGCGCCTACGAGCAGTACTTC.

This chain joins TRBV7-8 and TRBJ1-3; D gene ambiguous. Per germline, CDR1 SGHVS and CDR2 FQNEAQ. This CDR3 is built from 14 residues. With 4 bases removed from V and 1 base from J, the gap between germline ends came to 8 bases. As DNA, the CDR3 is TGTGCCAGCAGCTCTAGTATTTCTGGAAACACCATATATTTT. It yields the protein CASSSSISGNTIYF.

This chain connects TRBV19 to TRBJ2-5, with 7 positions matching TRBD2. The germline gives CDR1 LNHDA, CDR2 SQIVND (reference sequence). There are 14 residues in the CDR3. Unmatched junction bases numbered 9, after V lost 6 bases and J lost 5 bases. The CDR3 reads CASSDGRPGETQYF. CDR3 bases: TGTGCCAGTAGCGACGGGAGGCCAGGGGAGACCCAGTACTTC.

The genes are TRBV29-1 and TRBJ2-1; D perhaps matches TRBD1 (6 bases). There are 14 residues in the CDR3. The V gene lost 1 base and the J gene lost 6 bases, with 13 bases spanning the gap. Germline-derived CDR1 and CDR2 are SQVTM and ANQGSEA. In nucleotides, the CDR3 is TGCAGCGTTGAAGGGACAGCTTTTTCCAATGAGCAGTTCTTC. This codes for CSVEGTAFSNEQFF.

This rearrangement joins TRBV27 to TRBJ2-5, with 9 bases fitting TRBD2. Losses at the gene ends were 5 bases for V and 2 bases for J; bases not matched to a gene: 9. CDR3 length: 16 residues. The germline V gene has CDR1 MNHEY and CDR2 SMNVEV (reference sequence). The CDR3 sequence is CASSARLAEFQETQYF. CDR3 DNA: TGTGCCAGCAGTGCCCGACTAGCGGAGTTTCAAGAGACCCAGTACTTC.

V is TRBV30 and J is TRBJ1-1; D is perhaps TRBD1 (6 bases). V dropped 4 bases and J dropped 4 bases, with 16 bases sitting between them. The CDR3 consists of 14 residues. The germline V gene encodes CDR1 GTSNPN and CDR2 SVGIG (reference sequence). CDR3 protein: CAWNRDTAATEAFF. The CDR3 DNA reads as TGTGCCTGGAACCGGGACACGGCGGCCACTGAAGCTTTCTTT.

V gene TRBV4-2 combines with J gene TRBJ2-5, with D possibly matching TRBD2 (6 bases). The CDR3 loop spans 15 amino acids. Trimming removed 2 bases at V and 7 bases at J, with 17 bases between. The germline CDR1 and CDR2 sequences are LGHNA and YNFKEQ. In DNA, the CDR3 is TGTGCCAGCAGCCAATCCCCGGGACTCAACCCGACCCAGTACTTC. Protein product: CASSQSPGLNPTQYF.

In this sample, this clone turned up a few times. The genes are TRBV6-5 and TRBJ2-7; the D gene is possibly TRBD2 (6 bases). The CDR3 runs 15 residues. Germline lookup yields CDR1 MNHEY and CDR2 SVGAGI. Trimming took 0 bases from V and 0 from J, leaving 9 bases between them. CDR3 sequence: CASSYSASDSYEQYF. The CDR3 nucleotides read TGTGCCAGCAGTTACTCCGCTAGCGACTCCTACGAGCAGTACTTC.

V gene TRBV7-9 combines with J gene TRBJ1-4; unclear D gene. The germline V and J ends were trimmed by 6 bases and 8 bases, with 10 bases remaining between them. Per germline, CDR1 SEHNR and CDR2 FQNEAQ (reference sequence). The CDR3 is made up of 12 amino acids. The DNA for the CDR3 is TGTGCCAGCAGTCCGGGGAGCGAAAAACTGTTTTTT. Residues: CASSPGSEKLFF.

The chain combines TRBV30 with TRBJ1-1; 7 bases agree with TRBD1. V was pared by 6 bases and J by 1 base, with 8 bases of the junction left unmatched. The germline V gene has CDR1 GTSNPN and CDR2 SVGIG (reference sequence). This CDR3 has 14 residues. CDR3 region: CACPLGQSNTEAFF. The DNA of the CDR3 is TGTGCCTGCCCCCTGGGACAGTCGAACACTGAAGCTTTCTTT.